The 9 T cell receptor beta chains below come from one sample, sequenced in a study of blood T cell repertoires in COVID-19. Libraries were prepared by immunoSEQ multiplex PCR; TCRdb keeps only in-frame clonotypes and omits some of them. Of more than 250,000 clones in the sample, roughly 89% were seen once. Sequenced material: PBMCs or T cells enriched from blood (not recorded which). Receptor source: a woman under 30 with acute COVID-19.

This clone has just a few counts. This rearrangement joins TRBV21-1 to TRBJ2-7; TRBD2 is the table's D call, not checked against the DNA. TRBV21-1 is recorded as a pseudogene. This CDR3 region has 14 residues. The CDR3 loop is CASSLTGCNYEQYF. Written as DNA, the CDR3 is TGTGCCAGCAGCCTAACCGGGTGCAACTACGAGCAGTACTTC.

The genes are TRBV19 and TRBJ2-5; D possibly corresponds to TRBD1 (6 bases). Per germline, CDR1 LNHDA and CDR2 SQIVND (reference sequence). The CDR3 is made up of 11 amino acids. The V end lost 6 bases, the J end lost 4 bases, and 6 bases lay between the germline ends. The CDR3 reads CASSRGETQYF. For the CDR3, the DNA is TGTGCCAGTAGCAGGGGAGAGACCCAGTACTTC.

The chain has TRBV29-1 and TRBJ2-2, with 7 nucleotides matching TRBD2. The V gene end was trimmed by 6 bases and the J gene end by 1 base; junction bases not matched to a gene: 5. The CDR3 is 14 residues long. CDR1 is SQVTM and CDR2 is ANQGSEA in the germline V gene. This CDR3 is CSVGGSLNTGELFF. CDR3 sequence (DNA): TGCAGCGTGGGGGGGAGTCTGAACACCGGGGAGCTGTTTTTT.

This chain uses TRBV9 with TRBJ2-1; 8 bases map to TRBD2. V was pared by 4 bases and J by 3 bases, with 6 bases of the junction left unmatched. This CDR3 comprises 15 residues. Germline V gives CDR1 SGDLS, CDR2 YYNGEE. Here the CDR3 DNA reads TGTGCCAGCAGCCCAAGCGGGAGCGGCTACAATGAGCAGTTCTTC. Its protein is CASSPSGSGYNEQFF.

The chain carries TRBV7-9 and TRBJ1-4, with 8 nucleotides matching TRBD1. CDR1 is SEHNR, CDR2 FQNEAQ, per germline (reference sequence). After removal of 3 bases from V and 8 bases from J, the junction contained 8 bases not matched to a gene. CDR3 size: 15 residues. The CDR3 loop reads CASSFDRGTKEKLFF. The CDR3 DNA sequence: TGTGCCAGCAGCTTCGACAGGGGTACGAAAGAAAAACTGTTTTTT.

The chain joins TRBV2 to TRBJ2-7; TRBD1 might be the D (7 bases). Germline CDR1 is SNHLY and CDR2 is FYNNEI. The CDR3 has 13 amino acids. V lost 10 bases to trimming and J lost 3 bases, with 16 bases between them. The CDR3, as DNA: TGTGCCACCCGGCGGGGACAGCTCTACGAGCAGTACTTC. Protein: CATRRGQLYEQYF.

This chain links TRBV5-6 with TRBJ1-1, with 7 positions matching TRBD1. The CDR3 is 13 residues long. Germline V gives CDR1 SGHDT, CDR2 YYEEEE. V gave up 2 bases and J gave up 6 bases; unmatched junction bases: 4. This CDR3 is CASSFGTEAEAFF. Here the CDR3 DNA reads TGTGCCAGCAGCTTCGGGACAGAGGCTGAAGCTTTCTTT.

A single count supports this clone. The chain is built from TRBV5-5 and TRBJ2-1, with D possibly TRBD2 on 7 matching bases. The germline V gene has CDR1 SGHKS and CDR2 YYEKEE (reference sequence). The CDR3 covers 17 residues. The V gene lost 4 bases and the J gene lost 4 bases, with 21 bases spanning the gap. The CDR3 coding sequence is TGTGCCAGCAGCCTCTCCTTCCCGGGGGGCGTATACAATGAGCAGTTCTTC. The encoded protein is CASSLSFPGGVYNEQFF.

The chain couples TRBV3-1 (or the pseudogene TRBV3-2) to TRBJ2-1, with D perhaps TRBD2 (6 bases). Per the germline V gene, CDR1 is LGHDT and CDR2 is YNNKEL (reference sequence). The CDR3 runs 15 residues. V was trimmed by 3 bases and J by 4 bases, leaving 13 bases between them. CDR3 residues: CASSHVRAGYNEQFF. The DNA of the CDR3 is TGTGCCAGCAGCCACGTGAGAGCGGGTTACAATGAGCAGTTCTTC.